This TCR beta chain was found in a study of T cell changes during pregnancy in multiple sclerosis. The CDR3 runs 11 residues. Trimming removed 3 bases at V and 5 bases at J, with 7 bases between. The germline V gene has CDR1 DFQATT and CDR2 SNEGSKA (reference sequence). Clones were sequenced by immunoSEQ multiplex PCR, and TCRdb holds only the in-frame ones, with some missing. The sample includes 70,000 or so clones, around 90% of them seen just once. This chain connects TRBV20-1 to TRBJ1-2; D is perhaps TRBD1 (5 bases). Sequences were derived from CD4+ T cells from peripheral blood mononuclear cells, sampled before pregnancy. The sequence was obtained from a female donor with multiple sclerosis, enrolled in a pregnancy study. DNA for the CDR3: TGCAGTGCTAGTGACAGTTATGGCTACACCTTC. It yields the protein CSASDSYGYTF.